The TCR beta chain described here comes from a study of blood T cells in healthy people across ages (dated by TCRdb to the mid-2010s). Background for the entire study: In model experiments, template switching captured roughly one uniquely barcoded TCR beta cDNA molecule for every two T cells. Using deep sequencing normalized with unique cDNA molecular identifiers, the study measured how TCR beta repertoire diversity changes with age. Donors were grouped into four age groups: young (average roughly 15 years), middle-aged (roughly 40), aged (about 60) and long-lived (approximately 81). To avoid experimental bias, donors of different ages were randomly spread across the sequencing lanes. For two donors (one aged 18 to 30 and one aged 80 or older), the study analyzed two additional independent replicas of 1 million unique cDNA reads from the same blood draw.

Preparation of the library involved 5' RACE. The listed sequencing device is Illumina HiSeq 2500. The second PCR ran for about 6 to 11 cycles and used a J-beta primer mix along with a sample-barcoded 5' primer. A template-switch 5' adaptor carrying 12 random nucleotides introduced a unique molecular identifier onto each TCR beta cDNA molecule. Each sample yielded at least 2.5 million CDR3-containing paired-end reads. First-strand cDNA was synthesized from all RNA with the Mint cDNA synthesis kit, primed by a TRBC-specific oligonucleotide. Following uracil-DNA glycosylase treatment, a first 18-cycle PCR with universal primers M1SS and BC2_uni_R was performed on all cDNA. On the authors' methods: For normalization, 1 million high-quality reads were randomly selected from each sample, with every read carrying a distinct molecular identifier. Reads with shared molecular identifiers were discarded instead of being binned into consensus sequences. MiTCR, with a Q25 quality threshold and the strictest error-elimination algorithm, was used for CDR3 identification, clonotype clustering and error correction. Lower-bound total TCR beta diversity was estimated with a nonparametric unseen species model using Euler transformation. TCRdb trimmed public reads at Q25 via fastp, called clones via MiXCR and kept in-frame beta chains. Rows with one shared CDR3 protein collapse into an entry with the most common genes and DNA. The V and J calls here are based on TCRdb, not the publication. Across this sample there are 1.5 million to 2 million distinct CDR3 sequences, with 28% seen only once. Jointly, the top ten make up approximately 7.7% of the sample.

From cysteine to phenylalanine, the CDR3 is 16 amino acids long. Only CDR3 DNA remains: 48 bases, in frame from the first base. From a lookup of the germline V gene, CDR1 and CDR2 are SGHRS and YFSETQ. Trimming at the junction amounts to 1 base on V and 3 bases on J, and the germline ends lie 17 bases apart. Systemically healthy Caucasian individuals from Russia, some 38 in total and aged roughly 6 to 100 years, were included as donors. Roughly 10 milliliters of peripheral blood were drawn from each donor into EDTA-treated Vacutainer tubes. Ficoll-Paque density-gradient centrifugation was used to isolate PBMCs, with at least 6.5 million per sample. Trizol reagent was used to extract total RNA from PBMCs, with at least 5 micrograms per sample. For every donor, flow cytometry on a PBMC aliquot measured the percentage of naive CD45RAhigh/CD27high T cells. The study at large found these results: The CMV infection status of donors was not known, potentially confounding age-related changes in expanded clonotypes. As age increased, observed TCR beta diversity per million T cells dropped in a roughly linear way, and a significant reduction was already evident by age 40. Estimates of total diversity from one million sequenced T cells were regarded as lower bounds and underestimates. A strong correlation was found between observed TCR beta diversity and the percentage of naive T cells measured by flow cytometry. Compared with the aged group, the long-lived group had more naive CD4+ T cells, fewer expanded clones and increased TCR diversity, suggesting age selection. Conclusive comparison of naive and antigen-experienced compartments was prevented by the profiling of bulk unsorted PBMCs.

Only a few counts were recorded for this clonotype. This receptor's antigen is unknown. No much larger clone exists at a distance of one base, and base qualities are not known. The source of this sequence is a woman in her twenties or thirties in good health. Sequencing input: blood. In this chain, TRBV5-1 is recombined with TRBJ2-7; the D segment cannot be called with confidence. The nucleotides read TGCGCCAGCAGCTTGCAGGTTTCAGTCCGTGGCTACGAGCAGTACTTC. Translated, this is CASSLQVSVRGYEQYF.